The rows below give T cell receptor beta chains drawn from one sample of a study of patients and donors after allogeneic stem cell transplantation. TCRdb redid the calling of the RT-PCR reads with MiXCR, one entry per CDR3 protein. In the table there are 70,000 to 100,000 distinct CDR3 sequences, roughly 5.2% of which are singletons. The sample taken for sequencing was blood, either unsorted or a sorted T cell fraction (not recorded which). Receptors were obtained from a human donor who was either an allogeneic HSCT recipient or a stem cell or donor lymphocyte infusion donor (not recorded which). It is not recorded whose cells these are; they may come from a transplant donor. The conserved cysteine and the conserved F or W are not part of the CDR3 here.

CDR3aa: SAEPLGGASYNEQF
j_gene: TRBJ2-1
v_gene: TRBV20-1

CDR3aa: SARDPGQDYGYT
j_gene: TRBJ1-2
v_gene: TRBV20-1

CDR3aa: SATRFQDTQY
j_gene: TRBJ2-3
v_gene: TRBV20-1

CDR3aa: SVRSPSGGEDNEQF
j_gene: TRBJ2-1
v_gene: TRBV29-1

CDR3aa: SATEDRDFILYEQY
j_gene: TRBJ2-7
v_gene: TRBV20-1

CDR3aa: ASSLAGSNQPQH
j_gene: TRBJ1-5
v_gene: TRBV12-3/TRBV12-4

CDR3aa: ASSPRGLGDLISSSYEQY
j_gene: TRBJ2-7
v_gene: TRBV13

CDR3aa: ASSSRVGLGQETQY
j_gene: TRBJ2-5
v_gene: TRBV7-2

CDR3aa: ASSQDRDYEQY
j_gene: TRBJ2-7
v_gene: TRBV7-8

CDR3aa: ASSLLTSGGTDTQY
j_gene: TRBJ2-3
v_gene: TRBV7-2

CDR3aa: ASSAHGTGKGYSNQPQH
j_gene: TRBJ1-5
v_gene: TRBV6-1

CDR3aa: SARDSGSDTQY
j_gene: TRBJ2-3
v_gene: TRBV20-1

CDR3aa: ASSRGQGGEKLF
j_gene: TRBJ1-4
v_gene: TRBV5-1

CDR3aa: ASSGDTRNTEAF
j_gene: TRBJ1-1
v_gene: TRBV2

CDR3aa: ASSAASGGPDTQY
j_gene: TRBJ2-3
v_gene: TRBV6-4

CDR3aa: SARVAFRGTNEQF
j_gene: TRBJ2-1
v_gene: TRBV20-1

CDR3aa: ASSRTSSTDTQY
j_gene: TRBJ2-3
v_gene: TRBV5-1

CDR3aa: ASSQQGTNTGELF
j_gene: TRBJ2-2
v_gene: TRBV11-3

CDR3aa: ASSLIALAAYEQY
j_gene: TRBJ2-7
v_gene: TRBV11-2

CDR3aa: ASSLGPRGVIEVLLYEQY
j_gene: TRBJ2-7
v_gene: TRBV7-8

CDR3aa: ASSLPLGGITEAF
j_gene: TRBJ1-1
v_gene: TRBV19

CDR3aa: ASSQEGEQY
j_gene: TRBJ2-7
v_gene: TRBV4-1

CDR3aa: ASSFGRGRETQY
j_gene: TRBJ2-5
v_gene: TRBV5-1

CDR3aa: ASSLGGASTSPGANVLT
j_gene: TRBJ2-6
v_gene: TRBV7-6

CDR3aa: ASSSGQVSTGELF
j_gene: TRBJ2-2
v_gene: TRBV5-1

CDR3aa: SARGDRGDGNTIY
j_gene: TRBJ1-3
v_gene: TRBV20-1

CDR3aa: ASSPGQGLDGYT
j_gene: TRBJ1-2
v_gene: TRBV5-1

CDR3aa: ASSATGVGYT
j_gene: TRBJ1-2
v_gene: TRBV9

CDR3aa: STRDSDYEQY
j_gene: TRBJ2-7
v_gene: TRBV29-1

CDR3aa: ASSIVREAETQY
j_gene: TRBJ2-5
v_gene: TRBV19

CDR3aa: ASSQEGGLLPPNEQF
j_gene: TRBJ2-1
v_gene: TRBV4-2

CDR3aa: ASSVRTDGGTGELF
j_gene: TRBJ2-2
v_gene: TRBV9

CDR3aa: ASSLESFGTQY
j_gene: TRBJ2-5
v_gene: TRBV5-1

CDR3aa: ASSIETGRHNQPQH
j_gene: TRBJ1-5
v_gene: TRBV19

CDR3aa: ASSFPLNLGLVTHEQF
j_gene: TRBJ2-1
v_gene: TRBV11-2

CDR3aa: ASSQLGGAKLEQY
j_gene: TRBJ2-7
v_gene: TRBV18

CDR3aa: ASSQGESEAF
j_gene: TRBJ1-1
v_gene: TRBV3-1

CDR3aa: ASSPAVGTAPGELF
j_gene: TRBJ2-2
v_gene: TRBV5-1

CDR3aa: ASSARGGHNEQF
j_gene: TRBJ2-1
v_gene: TRBV3-1

CDR3aa: ASSPTAGGTEAF
j_gene: TRBJ1-1
v_gene: TRBV3-1

CDR3aa: ASSWRRDRLTDTQY
j_gene: TRBJ2-3
v_gene: TRBV9

CDR3aa: ASSLQGRQETQY
j_gene: TRBJ2-5
v_gene: TRBV5-1

CDR3aa: ASKIAGAVYEQY
j_gene: TRBJ2-7
v_gene: TRBV2

CDR3aa: ASSLLLGELF
j_gene: TRBJ2-2
v_gene: TRBV27

CDR3aa: ASSLMRVLNTEAF
j_gene: TRBJ1-1
v_gene: TRBV28

CDR3aa: ASSLGTASTDTQY
j_gene: TRBJ2-3
v_gene: TRBV5-1

CDR3aa: ASKPLGVNEQF
j_gene: TRBJ2-1
v_gene: TRBV9

CDR3aa: ASKLVGNTGELF
j_gene: TRBJ2-2
v_gene: TRBV27

CDR3aa: ASSRGVNQPQH
j_gene: TRBJ1-5
v_gene: TRBV7-7

CDR3aa: SARGAGQGILNTEAF
j_gene: TRBJ1-1
v_gene: TRBV20-1

CDR3aa: ASSLREPGELF
j_gene: TRBJ2-2
v_gene: TRBV28

CDR3aa: ASSQDEGLAYQETQY
j_gene: TRBJ2-5
v_gene: TRBV3-1

CDR3aa: SARGPLSGNEQF
j_gene: TRBJ2-1
v_gene: TRBV20-1

CDR3aa: ASSSSLGPTDTQY
j_gene: TRBJ2-3
v_gene: TRBV27

CDR3aa: ASSSRTGGTETQY
j_gene: TRBJ2-5
v_gene: TRBV5-8

CDR3aa: ASSLGVDSRSAY
j_gene: TRBJ2-4
v_gene: TRBV7-2

CDR3aa: ASSSWDFNEQF
j_gene: TRBJ2-1
v_gene: TRBV6-5

CDR3aa: ASSSDGRGGEDTQY
j_gene: TRBJ2-3
v_gene: TRBV12-3/TRBV12-4

CDR3aa: ASSLATSTDTQY
j_gene: TRBJ2-3
v_gene: TRBV5-1

CDR3aa: ASSPGTGGGNTIY
j_gene: TRBJ1-3
v_gene: TRBV5-1